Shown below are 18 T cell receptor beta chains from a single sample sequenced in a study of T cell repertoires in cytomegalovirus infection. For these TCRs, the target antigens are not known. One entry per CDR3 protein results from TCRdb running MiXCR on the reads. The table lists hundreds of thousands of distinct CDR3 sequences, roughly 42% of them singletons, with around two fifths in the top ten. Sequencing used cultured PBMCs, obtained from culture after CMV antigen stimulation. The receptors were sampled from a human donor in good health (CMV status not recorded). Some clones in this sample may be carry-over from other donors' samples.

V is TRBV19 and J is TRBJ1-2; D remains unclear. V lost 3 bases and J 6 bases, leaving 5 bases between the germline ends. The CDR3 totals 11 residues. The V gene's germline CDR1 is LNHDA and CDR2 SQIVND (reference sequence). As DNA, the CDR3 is TGTGCCAGTAGTATGACCGATGGCTACACCTTC. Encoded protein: CASSMTDGYTF.

As DNA, the CDR3 is TGTGCCAGTACCACGCGCGGGGCGGGAGGGCCCTATGAGCAGTTCTTC. This codes for CASTTRGAGGPYEQFF. The chain carries TRBV19 and TRBJ2-1; 9 bases are shared with TRBD2. The CDR3 loop spans 16 amino acids. Germline loops: CDR1 LNHDA, CDR2 SQIVND (reference sequence). The V segment lost 7 bases and the J segment 8 bases; nucleotides outside the gene matches: 15.

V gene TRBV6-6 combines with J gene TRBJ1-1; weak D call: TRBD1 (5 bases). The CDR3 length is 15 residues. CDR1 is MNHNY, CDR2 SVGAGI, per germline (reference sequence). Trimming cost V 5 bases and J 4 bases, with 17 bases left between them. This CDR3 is CASSEPGLWSTEAFF. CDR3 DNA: TGTGCCAGCAGTGAGCCGGGACTCTGGAGCACTGAAGCTTTCTTT.

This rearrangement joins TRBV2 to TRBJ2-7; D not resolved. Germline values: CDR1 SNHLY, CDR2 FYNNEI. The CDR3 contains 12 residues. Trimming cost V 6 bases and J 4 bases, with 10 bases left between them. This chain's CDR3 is CASSQSFYEQYF. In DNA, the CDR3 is TGTGCCAGCAGCCAGTCGTTTTACGAGCAGTACTTC.

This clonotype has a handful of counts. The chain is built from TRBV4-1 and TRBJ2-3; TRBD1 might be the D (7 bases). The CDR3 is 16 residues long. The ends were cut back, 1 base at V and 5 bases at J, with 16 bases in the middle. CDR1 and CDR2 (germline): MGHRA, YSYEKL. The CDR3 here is CASSQVGGGLGDTQYF. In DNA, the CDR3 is TGCGCCAGCAGCCAAGTCGGAGGGGGCCTTGGAGATACGCAGTATTTT.

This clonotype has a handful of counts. The CDR3 here is CASSELGQGEQYF. DNA of the CDR3: TGTGCCAGCAGTGAATTGGGACAGGGTGAGCAGTACTTC. This chain uses TRBV6-1 with TRBJ2-7; 9 bases match TRBD1. This CDR3 is built from 13 residues. Per the germline V gene, CDR1 is MNHNS and CDR2 is SASEGT. After removal of 2 bases from V and 7 bases from J, the junction contained 3 bases not matched to a gene.

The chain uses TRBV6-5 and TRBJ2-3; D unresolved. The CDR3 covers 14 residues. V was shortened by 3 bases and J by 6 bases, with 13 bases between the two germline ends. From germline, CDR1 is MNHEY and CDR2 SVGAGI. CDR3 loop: CASSYYPSSDTQYF. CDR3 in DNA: TGTGCCAGCAGTTATTATCCCTCTTCCGATACGCAGTATTTT.

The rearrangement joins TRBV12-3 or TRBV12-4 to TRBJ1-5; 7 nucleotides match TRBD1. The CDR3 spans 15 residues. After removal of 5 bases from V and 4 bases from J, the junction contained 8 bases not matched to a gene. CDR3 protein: CASSTTGTANQPQHF. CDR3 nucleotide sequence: TGTGCCAGCAGTACGACCGGGACAGCTAATCAGCCCCAGCATTTT.

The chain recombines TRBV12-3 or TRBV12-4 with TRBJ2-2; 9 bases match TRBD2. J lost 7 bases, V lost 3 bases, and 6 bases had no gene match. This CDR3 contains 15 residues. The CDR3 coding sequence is TGTGCCAGCAGTTTTAGCGGGAGTGAGAACGGGGAGCTGTTTTTT. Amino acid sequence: CASSFSGSENGELFF.

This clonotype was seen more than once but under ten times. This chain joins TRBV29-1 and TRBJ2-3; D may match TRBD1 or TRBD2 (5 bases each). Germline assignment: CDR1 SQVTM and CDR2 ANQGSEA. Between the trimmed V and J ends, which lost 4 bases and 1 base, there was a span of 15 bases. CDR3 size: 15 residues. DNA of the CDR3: TGCAGCGTTGGCCGGGACGGAAGAGGCACAGATACGCAGTATTTT. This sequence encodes CSVGRDGRGTDTQYF.

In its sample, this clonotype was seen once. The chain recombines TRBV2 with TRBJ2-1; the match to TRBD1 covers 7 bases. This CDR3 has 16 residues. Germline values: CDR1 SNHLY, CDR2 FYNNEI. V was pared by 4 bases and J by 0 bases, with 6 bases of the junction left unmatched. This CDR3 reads CASSVLGDSSYNEQFF. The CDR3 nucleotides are TGTGCCAGCAGTGTGCTGGGGGACAGCTCCTACAATGAGCAGTTCTTC.

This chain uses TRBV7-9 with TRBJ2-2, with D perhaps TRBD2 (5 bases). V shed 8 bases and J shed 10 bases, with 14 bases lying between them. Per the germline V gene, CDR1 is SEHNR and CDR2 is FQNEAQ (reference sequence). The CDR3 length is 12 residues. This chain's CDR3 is CASPEGQVELFF. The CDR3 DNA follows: TGTGCCAGCCCAGAGGGCCAGGTGGAGCTGTTTTTT.

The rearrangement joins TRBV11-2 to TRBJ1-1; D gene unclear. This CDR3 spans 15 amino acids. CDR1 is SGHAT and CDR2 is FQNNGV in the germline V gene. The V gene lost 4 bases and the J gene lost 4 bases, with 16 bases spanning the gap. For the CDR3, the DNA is TGTGCCAGCAGCTCGCCGTCGGGGTGGGGCACTGAAGCTTTCTTT. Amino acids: CASSSPSGWGTEAFF.

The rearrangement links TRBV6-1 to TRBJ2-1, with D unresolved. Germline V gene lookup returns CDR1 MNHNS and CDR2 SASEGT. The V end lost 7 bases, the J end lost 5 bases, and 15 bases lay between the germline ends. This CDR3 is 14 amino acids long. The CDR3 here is CASTQVIGHNEQFF. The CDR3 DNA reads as TGTGCCAGCACGCAGGTGATCGGCCACAATGAGCAGTTCTTC.

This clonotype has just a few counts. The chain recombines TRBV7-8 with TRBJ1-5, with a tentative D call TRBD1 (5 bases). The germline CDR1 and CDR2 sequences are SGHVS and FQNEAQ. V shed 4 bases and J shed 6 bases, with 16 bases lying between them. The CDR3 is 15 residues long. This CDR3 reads CASSSGTGWGQPQHF. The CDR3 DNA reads TGTGCCAGCAGCTCCGGGACTGGTTGGGGTCAGCCCCAGCATTTT.

CDR3 DNA: TGCAGTGCTACAATCCAAGGCCGGTATGGCTACACCTTC. Amino acid sequence: CSATIQGRYGYTF. The chain links TRBV20-1 to TRBJ1-2; D not certain. Trimming took off 4 bases at V and 5 bases at J, with 14 bases between the two ends. CDR1 and CDR2 (germline): DFQATT, SNEGSKA (reference sequence). The CDR3 spans 13 residues.

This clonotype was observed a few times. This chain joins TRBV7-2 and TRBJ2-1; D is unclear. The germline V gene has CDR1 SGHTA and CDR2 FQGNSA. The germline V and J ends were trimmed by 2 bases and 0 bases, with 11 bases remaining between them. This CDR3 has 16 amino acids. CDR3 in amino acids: CASSLMALSSYNEQFF. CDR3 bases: TGTGCCAGCAGCTTAATGGCTCTGAGCTCCTACAATGAGCAGTTCTTC.

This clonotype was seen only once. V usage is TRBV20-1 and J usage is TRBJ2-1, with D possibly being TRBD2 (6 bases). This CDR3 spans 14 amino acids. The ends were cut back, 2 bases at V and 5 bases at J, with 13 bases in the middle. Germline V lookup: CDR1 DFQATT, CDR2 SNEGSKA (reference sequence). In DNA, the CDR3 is TGCAGTGCTAGATCCGGGACTCTCGACAATGAGCAGTTCTTC. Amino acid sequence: CSARSGTLDNEQFF.